These T cell receptor beta chains were read from a single sample in a study of blood T cell repertoires in COVID-19. Here immunoSEQ multiplex PCR was the method, and the copy in TCRdb shows in-frame clones only, minus some. The repertoire consists of approximately 350,000 clones, with 88% occurring once and the leading ten covering 6% to 8%. The specimen was peripheral blood. These receptor sequences come from a woman aged 70-85 years with COVID-19, enrolled during active disease. The CDR3 runs from the conserved cysteine through the conserved F or W. The order of the fields is V gene, clone size, J gene, CDR3 protein. Size tells how often a clone was seen (once, few, many) or the class of an expanded clone, and some rows leave it out.

V gene: TRBV6-1
clone size: NA
J gene: TRBJ1-1
CDR3 protein: CASSEARAGKAFF

V gene: TRBV10-3
clone size: NA
J gene: TRBJ1-3
CDR3 protein: CAISSSVNSGNTIYF

V gene: TRBV10-3
clone size: once
J gene: TRBJ1-2
CDR3 protein: CAISDPGQGPLGGGYTF

V gene: TRBV2
clone size: NA
J gene: TRBJ2-5
CDR3 protein: CASSGELGAETQYF

V gene: TRBV18
clone size: NA
J gene: TRBJ2-7
CDR3 protein: CASSPQTGYEQYF

V gene: TRBV19
clone size: NA
J gene: TRBJ2-7
CDR3 protein: CASRAWAGRNEQYF

V gene: TRBV13
clone size: NA
J gene: TRBJ2-7
CDR3 protein: CASSGEPNYEQYF

V gene: TRBV12-3/TRBV12-4
clone size: NA
J gene: TRBJ2-7
CDR3 protein: CASSFAGLHEQYF

V gene: TRBV19
clone size: NA
J gene: TRBJ1-5
CDR3 protein: CASSMTGSNQPQHF

V gene: TRBV7-2
clone size: NA
J gene: TRBJ2-4
CDR3 protein: CASSLGPEGSGNIQYF

V gene: TRBV9
clone size: NA
J gene: TRBJ1-1
CDR3 protein: CASSPWTGSNTEAFF

V gene: TRBV7-9
clone size: NA
J gene: TRBJ1-4
CDR3 protein: CASSPDRNEKLFF

V gene: TRBV18
clone size: NA
J gene: TRBJ2-5
CDR3 protein: CASSATGGGGETQYF

V gene: TRBV11-3
clone size: once
J gene: TRBJ2-1
CDR3 protein: CASSLTGTAYNEQFF

V gene: TRBV18
clone size: NA
J gene: TRBJ2-5
CDR3 protein: CASSPGRGAQETQYF

V gene: TRBV7-9
clone size: NA
J gene: TRBJ1-4
CDR3 protein: CASSPGTAKEKLFF

V gene: TRBV7-8
clone size: NA
J gene: TRBJ2-3
CDR3 protein: CASSLRRQGTDTQYF

V gene: TRBV9
clone size: NA
J gene: TRBJ1-2
CDR3 protein: CASSAGWSNYGYTF

V gene: TRBV12-3/TRBV12-4
clone size: NA
J gene: TRBJ1-1
CDR3 protein: CASISGDSEAFF

V gene: TRBV7-9
clone size: NA
J gene: TRBJ1-6
CDR3 protein: CASSAPSTGGGPPLHF

V gene: TRBV7-2
clone size: NA
J gene: TRBJ2-2
CDR3 protein: CASNFGGTNTGELFF

V gene: TRBV29-1
clone size: NA
J gene: TRBJ1-2
CDR3 protein: CSAIGLGERGYTF

V gene: TRBV12-5
clone size: NA
J gene: TRBJ2-3
CDR3 protein: CASGPPAGGTDTQYF

V gene: TRBV7-2
clone size: NA
J gene: TRBJ1-6
CDR3 protein: CASSPGWTDNSPLHF

V gene: TRBV5-1
clone size: NA
J gene: TRBJ1-6
CDR3 protein: CASSLGREDGTLHF

V gene: TRBV7-2
clone size: NA
J gene: TRBJ1-5
CDR3 protein: CASSLETGGNQPQHF

V gene: TRBV7-9
clone size: NA
J gene: TRBJ2-1
CDR3 protein: CASSLRGGFDNEQFF

V gene: TRBV5-1
clone size: NA
J gene: TRBJ2-1
CDR3 protein: CASSLGTYYNEQFF

V gene: TRBV5-6
clone size: NA
J gene: TRBJ2-1
CDR3 protein: CASSLYPVQYNEQFF

V gene: TRBV24-1
clone size: NA
J gene: TRBJ1-5
CDR3 protein: CATSDKAGYQPQHF

V gene: TRBV13
clone size: NA
J gene: TRBJ2-7
CDR3 protein: CASSPPYRTGLMYEQYF

V gene: TRBV6-5
clone size: NA
J gene: TRBJ1-5
CDR3 protein: CASQIQGFNQPQHF

V gene: TRBV14
clone size: NA
J gene: TRBJ2-2
CDR3 protein: CASSHSTGVGELFF

V gene: TRBV9
clone size: once
J gene: TRBJ2-2
CDR3 protein: CASSASTSGGAHGELFF

V gene: TRBV6-5
clone size: NA
J gene: TRBJ2-3
CDR3 protein: CASSYSSGTLADTQYF

V gene: TRBV19
clone size: NA
J gene: TRBJ1-1
CDR3 protein: CASSIDLDRLNTEAFF

V gene: TRBV6-5
clone size: NA
J gene: TRBJ2-2
CDR3 protein: CASTPGVNTGELFF

V gene: TRBV29-1
clone size: NA
J gene: TRBJ1-2
CDR3 protein: CSVDPTGSYGYTF

V gene: TRBV7-2
clone size: NA
J gene: TRBJ2-3
CDR3 protein: CASSLWPSGGAYDTQYF

V gene: TRBV10-3
clone size: once
J gene: TRBJ2-3
CDR3 protein: CAISESGLTTDTQYF

V gene: TRBV3-1/TRBV3-2
clone size: NA
J gene: TRBJ2-1
CDR3 protein: CASSQDGLAGFYNEQFF